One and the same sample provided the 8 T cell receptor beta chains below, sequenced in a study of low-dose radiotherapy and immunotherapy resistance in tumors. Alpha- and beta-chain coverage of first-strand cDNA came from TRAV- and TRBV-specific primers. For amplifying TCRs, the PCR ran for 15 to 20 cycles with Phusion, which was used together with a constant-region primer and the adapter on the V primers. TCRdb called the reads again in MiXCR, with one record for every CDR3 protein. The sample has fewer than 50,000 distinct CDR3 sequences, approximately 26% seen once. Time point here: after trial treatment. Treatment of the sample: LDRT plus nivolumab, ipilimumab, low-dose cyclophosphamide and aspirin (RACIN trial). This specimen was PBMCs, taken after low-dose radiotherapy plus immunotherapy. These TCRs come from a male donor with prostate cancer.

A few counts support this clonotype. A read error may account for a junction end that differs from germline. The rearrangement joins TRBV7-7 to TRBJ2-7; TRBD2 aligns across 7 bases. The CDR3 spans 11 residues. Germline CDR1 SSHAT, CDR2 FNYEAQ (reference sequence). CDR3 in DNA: TGTGCCCGCAGCGGGATCTACGAGCAGTACTTC. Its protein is CARSGIYEQYF.

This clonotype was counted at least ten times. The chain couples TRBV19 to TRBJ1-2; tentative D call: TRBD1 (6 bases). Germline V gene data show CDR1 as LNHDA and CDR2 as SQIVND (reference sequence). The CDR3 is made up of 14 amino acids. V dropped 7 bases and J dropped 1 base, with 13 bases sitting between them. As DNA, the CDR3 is TGTGCCAGTAACCTCCGGGACAATAACTATGGCTACACCTTC. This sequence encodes CASNLRDNNYGYTF.

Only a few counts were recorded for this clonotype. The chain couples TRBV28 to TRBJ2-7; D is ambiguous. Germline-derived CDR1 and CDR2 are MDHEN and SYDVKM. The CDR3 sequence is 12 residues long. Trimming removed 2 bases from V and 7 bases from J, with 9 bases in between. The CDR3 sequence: CASSLAIREQYF. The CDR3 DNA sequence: TGTGCCAGCAGTTTAGCCATTAGGGAGCAGTACTTC.

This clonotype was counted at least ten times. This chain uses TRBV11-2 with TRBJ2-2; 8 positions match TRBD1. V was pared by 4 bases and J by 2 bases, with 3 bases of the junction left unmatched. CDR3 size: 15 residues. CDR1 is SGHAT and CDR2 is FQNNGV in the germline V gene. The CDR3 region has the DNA TGTGCCAGCAGCTCCAGGGGGCTAAACACCGGGGAGCTGTTTTTT. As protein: CASSSRGLNTGELFF.

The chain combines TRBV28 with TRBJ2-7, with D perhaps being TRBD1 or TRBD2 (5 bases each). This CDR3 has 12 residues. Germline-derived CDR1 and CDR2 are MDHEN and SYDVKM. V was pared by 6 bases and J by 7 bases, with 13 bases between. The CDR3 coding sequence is TGTGCCAGCAGGGCCGGGACGCGGGAGCAGTACTTC. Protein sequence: CASRAGTREQYF.

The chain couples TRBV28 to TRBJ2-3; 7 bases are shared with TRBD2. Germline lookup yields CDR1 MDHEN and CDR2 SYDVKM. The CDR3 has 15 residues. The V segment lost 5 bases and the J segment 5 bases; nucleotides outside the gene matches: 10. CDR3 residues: CASSQDRGGKDTQYF. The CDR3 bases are TGTGCCAGCAGTCAAGATAGGGGAGGGAAAGATACGCAGTATTTT.

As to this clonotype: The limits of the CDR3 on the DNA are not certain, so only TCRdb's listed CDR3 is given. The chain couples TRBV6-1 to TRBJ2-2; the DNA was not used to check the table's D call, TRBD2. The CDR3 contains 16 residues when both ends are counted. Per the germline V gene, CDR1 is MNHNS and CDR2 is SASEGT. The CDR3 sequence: CASRPGLAGTGELFFF.

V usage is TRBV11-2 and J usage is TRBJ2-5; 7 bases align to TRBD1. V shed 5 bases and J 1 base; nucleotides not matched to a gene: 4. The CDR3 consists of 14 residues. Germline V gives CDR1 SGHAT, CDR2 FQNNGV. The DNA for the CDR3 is TGTGCCAGCAGCAAGACAGGGCTCCAAGAGACCCAGTACTTC. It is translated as CASSKTGLQETQYF.